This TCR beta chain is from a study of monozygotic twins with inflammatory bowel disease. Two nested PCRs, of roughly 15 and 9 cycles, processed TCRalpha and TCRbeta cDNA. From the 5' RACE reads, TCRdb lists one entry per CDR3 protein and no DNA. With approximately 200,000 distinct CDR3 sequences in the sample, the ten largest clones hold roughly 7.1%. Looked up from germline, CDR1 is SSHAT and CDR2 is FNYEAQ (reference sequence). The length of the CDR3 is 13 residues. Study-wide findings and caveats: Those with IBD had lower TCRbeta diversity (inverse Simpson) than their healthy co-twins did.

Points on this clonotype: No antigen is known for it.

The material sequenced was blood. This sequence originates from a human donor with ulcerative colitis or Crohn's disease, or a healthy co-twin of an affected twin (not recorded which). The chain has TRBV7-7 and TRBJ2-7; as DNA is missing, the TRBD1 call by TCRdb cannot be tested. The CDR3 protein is CASSPGRGYEQYF.